A selection of T cell receptor beta chains follows, all from one sample in a study of cytomegalovirus exposure and HLA in healthy donors. Assay: immunoSEQ multiplex PCR; the TCRdb copy retains only in-frame clones and omits some. Of 99,000 or so clones listed, about 80% are singletons. The source material was PBMCs. These receptors came from a male donor in good health and CMV-seropositive. The CDR3 runs from the conserved cysteine through the conserved F or W. The D gene is left open where the match is weak. Only part of the rows carry a size: once, few, many, or a class if the clone is expanded.

-,TRBV27,TRBJ1-2,-,TGTGCCAGCAGGCCCCCAGGGGCTCCAGCTAACTATGGCTACACCTTC,CASRPPGAPANYGYTF
-,TRBV6-6,TRBJ2-7,-,TGTGCCAGCAGTTACGACGGGGCCTACGAGCAGTACTTC,CASSYDGAYEQYF
-,TRBV13,TRBJ1-2,-,TGTGCCAGCAGCCCCCGGGTCTACTATGGCTACACCTTC,CASSPRVYYGYTF
TRBD1,TRBV4-3,TRBJ1-4,-,TGCGCCAGCAGCCAAGCACCTGGACAGGGTGCAACTAATGAAAAACTGTTTTTT,CASSQAPGQGATNEKLFF
-,TRBV4-1,TRBJ1-5,-,TGCGCCAGCAGCCAAGTTGGCAGGGATGATAGGAATCAGCCCCAGCATTTT,CASSQVGRDDRNQPQHF
-,TRBV6-5,TRBJ1-1,-,TGTGCCAGCAGTTACTCAGGGGGATGGCCAAACACTGAAGCTTTCTTT,CASSYSGGWPNTEAFF
-,TRBV30,TRBJ1-2,-,TGTGCCTGGAGTGTATCCCCAATCTATGGCTACACCTTC,CAWSVSPIYGYTF
TRBD2,TRBV7-7,TRBJ2-3,-,TGTGCTAGCAGCCTTAGCGGGGGGGTGGATACGCAGTATTTT,CASSLSGGVDTQYF
-,TRBV2,TRBJ1-2,-,TGTGCCAGCAGTGAAGGTCAGGGGCTTAACTATGGCTACACCTTC,CASSEGQGLNYGYTF
TRBD1,TRBV5-4,TRBJ1-1,-,TGTGCCAGCAGCATCCAGGGGGCGTACACTGAAGCTTTCTTT,CASSIQGAYTEAFF
-,TRBV5-5,TRBJ1-1,-,TGTGCCAGCAGCTGGGCCGGGGACACTGAAGCTTTCTTT,CASSWAGDTEAFF
-,TRBV19,TRBJ2-6,-,TGTGCCAGTAGTCGGCAGGCTGGGGCCAACGTCCTGACTTTC,CASSRQAGANVLTF
-,TRBV30,TRBJ2-7,-,TGTGCCTGGAGTGCTACAGTGGGTGAGCAGTACTTC,CAWSATVGEQYF
-,TRBV27,TRBJ1-2,-,TGTGCCAGCAGGAGACCAGGTGGTGGCTACACCTTC,CASRRPGGGYTF
-,TRBV5-1,TRBJ2-7,-,TGCGCCAGCAGCCCGCGGGGCTCAAGCTCCTACGAGCAGTACTTC,CASSPRGSSSYEQYF
-,TRBV5-1,TRBJ1-2,-,TGCGCCAGCAGCTTGGTAGCTTCTAACTATGGCTACACCTTC,CASSLVASNYGYTF
-,TRBV5-1,TRBJ2-1,-,TGCGCCAGCAGCTTGGCGGCGGCCTCCTACAATGAGCAGTTCTTC,CASSLAAASYNEQFF
-,TRBV4-1,TRBJ1-5,-,TGCGCCAGCAGCCCCGGGACACCCAATCAGCCCCAGCATTTT,CASSPGTPNQPQHF
TRBD1,TRBV5-6,TRBJ2-7,-,TGTGCCAGCAGCTGGGACAGGGCGGGTGAGCAGTACTTC,CASSWDRAGEQYF
TRBD2,TRBV7-2,TRBJ2-1,few,TGTGCCAGCAGCTCGGGACTAGCGGGGGGACTCAACAATGAGCAGTTCTTC,CASSSGLAGGLNNEQFF
TRBD1,TRBV14,TRBJ2-1,-,TGTGCCAGCAGCCGCCCCGGGACAGACTACAATGAGCAGTTCTTC,CASSRPGTDYNEQFF
-,TRBV5-4,TRBJ2-3,-,TGTGCCAGCAGCCCCCCTCTAGGTCACAGGGTGGGCTCAGATACGCAGTATTTT,CASSPPLGHRVGSDTQYF
-,TRBV7-8,TRBJ1-1,-,TGTGCCAGCAGCTTAGTCGCAGGGGACACTGAAGCTTTCTTT,CASSLVAGDTEAFF
-,TRBV2,TRBJ2-4,-,TGTGCCAGCAGTCCCAGGGGCACATCCAAAAACATTCAGTACTTC,CASSPRGTSKNIQYF
-,TRBV4-3,TRBJ1-4,-,TGCGCCAGCAGCCAAGATGGGGGGACCACCGAAAAACTGTTTTTT,CASSQDGGTTEKLFF
-,TRBV5-1,TRBJ2-2,-,TGCGCCAGCCGTGGACTAATAAACACCGGGGAGCTGTTTTTT,CASRGLINTGELFF
-,TRBV28,TRBJ2-1,-,TGTGCCAGCAGTTTAGGGCACGCCTCCTACAATGAGCAGTTCTTC,CASSLGHASYNEQFF
-,TRBV6-1,TRBJ1-2,-,TGTGCCAGCACCCCTGGCGCGGTGAACTATGGCTACACCTTC,CASTPGAVNYGYTF
-,TRBV5-4,TRBJ2-2,few,TGTGCCAGCAGCGCTCGGGACGGGGAGCTGTTTTTT,CASSARDGELFF
-,TRBV2,TRBJ1-4,-,TGTGCCAGCAGCCTTTTTGCGGGCGGCGAAAAACTGTTTTTT,CASSLFAGGEKLFF
TRBD1,TRBV5-4,TRBJ2-5,-,TGTGCCAGCAGCCCGGACAGGTACCAAGAGACCCAGTACTTC,CASSPDRYQETQYF
-,TRBV9,TRBJ1-1,-,TGTGCCAGCAGCGTAGGGAGAGGCACTGAAGCTTTCTTT,CASSVGRGTEAFF
TRBD2,TRBV6-7,TRBJ2-7,-,TGTGCCAGAACTCTGCAGCGGGGGTGGAACGAGCAGTACTTC,CARTLQRGWNEQYF
-,TRBV19,TRBJ2-7,-,TGTGCCAGTAGTATCGGCAGGGAAGGGCTCGAGCAGTACTTC,CASSIGREGLEQYF
TRBD2,TRBV29-1,TRBJ2-2,-,TGCAGCGTTGAGGATGCTAGCGGGGGGGCCGGGGAGCTGTTTTTT,CSVEDASGGAGELFF
-,TRBV9,TRBJ2-2,-,TGTGCCAGCAGCGTCCGTGCTGGGCGGGACACCGGGGAGCTGTTTTTT,CASSVRAGRDTGELFF
-,TRBV18,TRBJ1-4,-,TGTGCCAGCTCACCTTGGACAGATGCAACTAATGAAAAACTGTTTTTT,CASSPWTDATNEKLFF
-,TRBV15,TRBJ1-2,-,TGTGCCACCAGCGGGGCCACTAACTATGGCTACACCTTC,CATSGATNYGYTF
TRBD1,TRBV7-8,TRBJ2-7,-,TGTGCCAGCAGCCTCCGGGACAGGGTGATTTTCTACGAGCAGTACTTC,CASSLRDRVIFYEQYF
-,TRBV7-6,TRBJ2-3,-,TGTGCCAGCAGCTCCGGGACAAACAGGGATACGCAGTATTTT,CASSSGTNRDTQYF
TRBD1,TRBV5-1,TRBJ1-2,-,TGCGCCAGCAGCTTCGGGACAGCTTCCTATGGCTACACCTTC,CASSFGTASYGYTF
TRBD1,TRBV6-6,TRBJ1-5,-,TGTGCCAGCAACAGGGGGCAGGGCAGCCCCCAGCATTTT,CASNRGQGSPQHF
-,TRBV2,TRBJ1-3,-,TGTGCCAGCAGTGAGAGCAATCGTGAAAACACCATATATTTT,CASSESNRENTIYF
-,TRBV5-8,TRBJ2-5,-,TGTGCCAGCAGCTTGGTCGAGAGAGAGACCCAGTACTTC,CASSLVERETQYF
-,TRBV18,TRBJ2-5,-,TGTGCCAGCTCACCACAGGAGAAAACCCAGTACTTC,CASSPQEKTQYF
-,TRBV14,TRBJ2-2,-,TGTGCCAGCAGCCAAGTCGCGGCAGGGTTATTAATCGGGGAGCTGTTTTTT,CASSQVAAGLLIGELFF
-,TRBV4-3,TRBJ1-5,-,TGCGCCAGCAGCCCTGCTACTGGGCCGGCAAATCAGCCCCAGCATTTT,CASSPATGPANQPQHF
-,TRBV5-1,TRBJ2-2,-,TGCGCCAGCAGCTTGGAGGGGCCGAACACCGGGGAGCTGTTTTTT,CASSLEGPNTGELFF
TRBD1,TRBV7-8,TRBJ1-5,-,TGTGCCAGCAGCTCTACAGGGGGCTATCAGCCCCAGCATTTT,CASSSTGGYQPQHF
TRBD1,TRBV30,TRBJ1-2,-,TGTGCCTGGAGCCGACAGGGGGCGGGCGGCTACACCTTC,CAWSRQGAGGYTF
-,TRBV7-6,TRBJ2-5,-,TGTGCCAGCAGCCCCCCGGGGGAGCGGCGATTGACCCAGTACTTC,CASSPPGERRLTQYF
-,TRBV4-2,TRBJ1-4,-,TGTGCCAGCAGCCTTACCCCGCAGATTGAAAATGAAAAACTGTTTTTT,CASSLTPQIENEKLFF
-,TRBV9,TRBJ1-5,-,TGTGCCAGCAGCGTAGGAGGGGGAACTCAGCCCCAGCATTTT,CASSVGGGTQPQHF
-,TRBV9,TRBJ1-1,few,TGTGCCAGCAGCTCGGGTCGGGAGACTGAAGCTTTCTTT,CASSSGRETEAFF
TRBD1,TRBV10-2,TRBJ1-5,-,TGCGCCAGCAGTGAGAAGGGACAGGCTTATCAGCCCCAGCATTTT,CASSEKGQAYQPQHF
-,TRBV4-1,TRBJ2-7,-,TGCGCCAGCAGCCAAGCTCCCAACTACGAGCAGTACTTC,CASSQAPNYEQYF
-,TRBV7-9,TRBJ1-5,-,TGTGCCAGCAGCCTTTTCGGACAGTCGTCCAATCAGCCCCAGCATTTT,CASSLFGQSSNQPQHF
TRBD1,TRBV29-1,TRBJ1-2,-,TGCAGCTCTGGACAGGGGGACTTCTATGGCTACACCTTC,CSSGQGDFYGYTF
TRBD1,TRBV30,TRBJ2-2,-,TGTGCCTGGGTCCACCTGGGACAGGGGATCGGGGAGCTGTTTTTT,CAWVHLGQGIGELFF